The 22 T cell receptor beta chains reported below all come from one sample, sequenced in a study of cytomegalovirus exposure and HLA in healthy donors. The PCR contained 60 Vbeta and 13 Jbeta primers. Some clones are missing from TCRdb's copy, which holds only in-frame ones; the method was immunoSEQ multiplex PCR. The data contain roughly 68,000 clones, 65% to 70% of them singletons. Material: PBMCs. These receptors all come from a man aged 40-55 years in good health and CMV-seropositive.

The chain combines TRBV5-1 with TRBJ2-5; the match to TRBD1 covers 8 bases. Losses at the gene ends were 5 bases for V and 8 bases for J; bases not matched to a gene: 5. CDR3 length: 12 residues. Germline lookup yields CDR1 SGHRS and CDR2 YFSETQ. In nucleotides, the CDR3 is TGCGCCAGCAGGTCCGGGACAGGCACCCAGTACTTC. Translated: CASRSGTGTQYF.

The chain carries TRBV2 and TRBJ2-3; 9 bases match TRBD2. From germline, CDR1 is SNHLY and CDR2 FYNNEI. The CDR3 has 13 residues. Trimming at V came to 11 bases and at J to 8 bases, leaving 11 bases not matched to a gene. In nucleotides, the CDR3 is TGTGCCGGGACTAGCAATTTTCAGGGTACGCAGTATTTT. Translating gives CAGTSNFQGTQYF.

This sequence joins TRBV21-1 and TRBJ1-3. TRBV21-1 constitutes a pseudogene. This CDR3 is 17 amino acids long. CDR3 sequence: CASSKASTKASGNTIYF. CDR3 nucleotide sequence: TGTGCCAGCAGCAAAGCGAGCACGAAAGCCTCTGGAAACACCATATATTTT.

The chain links TRBV7-9 to TRBJ1-3, with D hard to call. CDR3 size: 13 residues. Germline CDR1 is SEHNR and CDR2 is FQNEAQ (reference sequence). V lost 1 base, J lost 9 bases, and 10 bases lay in between. The CDR3 reads CASSLGSESTIYF. DNA for the CDR3: TGTGCCAGCAGCTTAGGTTCCGAGAGCACCATATATTTT.

This chain uses TRBV7-8 with TRBJ1-2; D perhaps matches TRBD1 (5 bases). Per the germline V gene, CDR1 is SGHVS and CDR2 is FQNEAQ. Trimming left V 4 bases short and J 7 bases short, with 19 bases between. This CDR3 contains 15 residues. CDR3 DNA sequence: TGTGCCAGCAGCTCGGACCCCCAGGGTCTCCTTGGCTACACCTTC. Amino acid sequence: CASSSDPQGLLGYTF.

The CDR3 sequence is CASSLVPGLNNAGELFF. The CDR3 DNA is TGTGCCAGCAGCTTAGTTCCCGGACTGAACAACGCCGGGGAGCTGTTTTTT. The chain uses TRBV7-6 and TRBJ2-2; maybe TRBD2 (5 bases). Trimming stripped 1 base from V and 6 bases from J, with 18 bases between. The germline gives CDR1 SGHVS, CDR2 FNYEAQ. This CDR3 has 17 residues.

The V gene is TRBV29-1, the J gene TRBJ2-7; D might be TRBD2 (5 bases). Germline CDR1 is SQVTM and CDR2 is ANQGSEA. V was shortened by 2 bases and J by 1 base, with 9 bases between the two germline ends. The CDR3 is 13 residues long. CDR3 region: CSVETSSSYEQYF. CDR3 DNA: TGCAGCGTTGAAACTAGTTCTTCCTACGAGCAGTACTTC.

Worth noting for this clone: One end of the junction does not line up with germline, which may come from a read error. Additional DNA sequences in this sample encode the identical CDR3. The V and J genes are TRBV27 and TRBJ1-1, with D hard to call. CDR3 length equals 12 residues. The germline gives CDR1 MNHEY, CDR2 SMNVEV (reference sequence). For the CDR3, the DNA is TGTGCCAGCATCGGAGGATACACCGAAGCTTTCTTT. Amino acids: CASIGGYTEAFF.

CDR3 bases: TGTGCCAGCAGCCCTTCACAGGGTTCGGATGAAAAACTGTTTTTT. Its translation is CASSPSQGSDEKLFF. The chain carries TRBV9 and TRBJ1-4; possible D gene TRBD1, 6 bases. V lost 4 bases and J lost 6, with 16 bases in between. The CDR3 loop spans 15 amino acids. Germline V gene sequence: CDR1 SGDLS, CDR2 YYNGEE.

The J gene is TRBJ2-7, the V gene TRBV11-2; D call uncertain. Germline CDR1 is SGHAT and CDR2 is FQNNGV. CDR3 length equals 11 residues. Trimming cost V 1 base and J 6 bases, with 4 bases left between them. Here the CDR3 reads CASSLALEQYF. The CDR3 nucleotides are TGTGCCAGCAGCTTAGCCCTCGAGCAGTACTTC.

V is TRBV5-4 and J is TRBJ2-5, with TRBD2 matching 10 bases. Germline V gene lookup returns CDR1 SGHNT and CDR2 YYREEE (reference sequence). This CDR3 comprises 14 residues. V shed 1 base, J shed 6 bases, and the junction held 3 bases outside the gene matches. In nucleotides, the CDR3 is TGTGCCAGCAGCTTGCTTAGCGGGGGGCAGACCCAGTACTTC. Protein product: CASSLLSGGQTQYF.

The V gene is TRBV5-1, the J gene TRBJ2-5; D gene ambiguous. V lost 1 base to trimming and J lost 5 bases, with 12 bases between them. Germline CDR1 is SGHRS and CDR2 is YFSETQ. The length of the CDR3 is 14 residues. The CDR3 coding sequence is TGCGCCAGCAGCTTGCTTCCTGAGAGGGAGACCCAGTACTTC. This encodes CASSLLPERETQYF.

V usage is TRBV10-3 and J usage is TRBJ2-3, with TRBD1 identical over 8 bases. This CDR3 is built from 14 residues. V shed 6 bases, J shed 6 bases, and the junction held 8 bases outside the gene matches. Germline CDR1 is ENHRY and CDR2 is SYGVKD. CDR3 sequence (DNA): TGTGCCATCAGCGGTCAGGGGGCAGCGGATACGCAGTATTTT. Residues: CAISGQGAADTQYF.

The V gene is TRBV4-2, the J gene TRBJ1-2; TRBD1 matches 12 bases. The germline CDR1 and CDR2 sequences are LGHNA and YNFKEQ. This CDR3 spans 15 amino acids. J gave up 7 bases and V 1 base, and 4 bases lay outside the gene matches. In DNA form, the CDR3 reads TGTGCCAGCAGCCAAGGTGGGACAGGGGGCCTTGGCTACACCTTC. It yields the protein CASSQGGTGGLGYTF.

The chain joins TRBV19 to TRBJ1-3, with a possible D match to TRBD1 (6 bases). Trimming stripped 5 bases from V and 0 bases from J, with 11 bases between. Germline CDR1 is LNHDA and CDR2 is SQIVND (reference sequence). The CDR3 length is 15 residues. The CDR3 sequence: CASSFGQISGNTIYF. The CDR3 nucleotides read TGTGCCAGTAGTTTTGGACAGATCTCTGGAAACACCATATATTTT.

The genes are TRBV5-1 and TRBJ2-3; 10 nucleotides match TRBD1. Unmatched junction bases numbered 15, after V lost 2 bases and J lost 3 bases. Germline lookup yields CDR1 SGHRS and CDR2 YFSETQ. The CDR3 extends over 19 amino acids. For the CDR3, the DNA is TGCGCCAGCAGCTTATTGGGGACAGGGGATGTTGGTCGAACAGATACGCAGTATTTT. It specifies CASSLLGTGDVGRTDTQYF.

The chain couples TRBV7-2 to TRBJ2-1; D is uncertain. V was clipped by 0 bases and J by 16 bases, with 16 bases between them. The CDR3 runs 13 residues. The germline V gene has CDR1 SGHTA and CDR2 FQGNSA. The CDR3 sequence is CASSLAERALGFF. The CDR3 bases are TGTGCCAGCAGCTTAGCGGAGAGAGCGTTGGGTTTCTTC. Drawing the rest from reference TRBV7-2 and TRBJ2-1, the complete variable domain is GAGVSQSPSNKVTEKGKDVELRCDPISGHTALYWYRQSLGQGLEFLIYFQGNSAPDKSGLPSDRFSAERTGGSVSTLTIQRTQQEDSAVYLCASSLAERALGFFGPGTRLTVL.

There are many counts of this clone. The CDR3 is CASSQRGRGAYEQYF. The CDR3 coding sequence is TGTGCCAGCAGCCAGAGGGGCAGGGGGGCCTACGAGCAGTACTTC. The chain couples TRBV5-4 to TRBJ2-7; maybe TRBD1 (7 bases). The CDR3 totals 15 residues. Per the germline V gene, CDR1 is SGHNT and CDR2 is YYREEE (reference sequence). Trimming left V 4 bases short and J 2 bases short, with 16 bases between. Filled out from reference TRBV5-4 and TRBJ2-7, the complete variable domain reads ETGVTQSPTHLIKTRGQQVTLRCSSQSGHNTVSWYQQALGQGPQFIFQYYREEENGRGNFPPRFSGLQFPNYSSELNVNALELDDSALYLCASSQRGRGAYEQYFGPGTRLTVT.

This sequence joins TRBV2 and TRBJ2-3; 9 nucleotides match TRBD2. The CDR3 is 16 amino acids. The germline V gene has CDR1 SNHLY and CDR2 FYNNEI. The trim removed 7 bases at V and 2 bases at J, leaving 10 bases unmatched. The CDR3 nucleotides read TGTGCCAGCACGGGCGGAGCGGGGGGTATCACAGATACGCAGTATTTT. As protein: CASTGGAGGITDTQYF.

The chain carries TRBV30 and TRBJ1-1; a possible D gene is TRBD1 (5 bases). Trimming pared 5 bases from V and 6 bases from J, leaving 10 bases between. Per germline, CDR1 GTSNPN and CDR2 SVGIG (reference sequence). The CDR3 has 11 residues. CDR3 amino acids: CAWEGLAEAFF. The CDR3 DNA follows: TGTGCCTGGGAGGGACTGGCTGAAGCTTTCTTT.

V is TRBV6-6 and J is TRBJ1-2; D is uncertain. There are 12 residues in the CDR3. V lost 8 bases, J lost 4 bases, and 11 bases lay in between. CDR1 and CDR2 from the germline V gene are MNHNY and SVGAGI (reference sequence). CDR3 amino acids: CASEGGTYGYTF. CDR3 sequence (DNA): TGTGCCAGCGAGGGCGGCACCTATGGCTACACCTTC.

A note on this clone: This specimen includes other DNA sequences encoding the same CDR3. The J gene is TRBJ2-3, the V gene TRBV7-6, with 7 bases identical to TRBD2. V shed 0 bases and J 0 bases; nucleotides not matched to a gene: 0. There are 15 residues in the CDR3. Germline V lookup: CDR1 SGHVS, CDR2 FNYEAQ. DNA of the CDR3: TGTGCCAGCAGCTTAGCCGGGGGGAGCACAGATACGCAGTATTTT. Its protein is CASSLAGGSTDTQYF.